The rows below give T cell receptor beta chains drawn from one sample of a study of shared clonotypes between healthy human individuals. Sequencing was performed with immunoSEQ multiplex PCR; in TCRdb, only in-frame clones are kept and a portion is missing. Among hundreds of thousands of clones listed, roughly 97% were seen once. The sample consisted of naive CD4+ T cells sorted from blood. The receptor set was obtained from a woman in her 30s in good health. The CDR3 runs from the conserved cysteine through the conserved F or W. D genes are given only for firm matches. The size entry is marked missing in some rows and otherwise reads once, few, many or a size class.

cdr3_aa: CASSPVPYTDTQYF; cdr3_nt: TGTGCCAGCAGCCCGGTTCCCTACACAGATACGCAGTATTTT; v_call: TRBV5-4; d_call: .; j_call: TRBJ2-3; clone_size: .
cdr3_aa: CASGQGRRNQPQHF; cdr3_nt: TGTGCCAGCGGGCAAGGGCGGCGCAATCAGCCCCAGCATTTT; v_call: TRBV28; d_call: .; j_call: TRBJ1-5; clone_size: .
cdr3_aa: CASNLGQINEQYF; cdr3_nt: TGTGCCAGCAATTTGGGACAGATTAACGAGCAGTACTTC; v_call: TRBV2; d_call: TRBD1; j_call: TRBJ2-7; clone_size: .
cdr3_aa: CASSLSPPGGTDTQYF; cdr3_nt: TGTGCCAGCAGTTTAAGCCCCCCCGGGGGCACAGATACGCAGTATTTT; v_call: TRBV28; d_call: .; j_call: TRBJ2-3; clone_size: .
cdr3_aa: CASSFWPGTSGILDTQYF; cdr3_nt: TGTGCCAGCAGTTTTTGGCCCGGGACTAGCGGGATCTTAGATACGCAGTATTTT; v_call: TRBV27; d_call: TRBD2; j_call: TRBJ2-3; clone_size: .
cdr3_aa: CASSPSTAQFSNQPQHF; cdr3_nt: TGTGCCAGCTCACCTTCGACCGCCCAATTTAGCAATCAGCCCCAGCATTTT; v_call: TRBV18; d_call: .; j_call: TRBJ1-5; clone_size: .
cdr3_aa: CASSSRGAGDYEQYF; cdr3_nt: TGTGCCAGCAGTTCTCGCGGAGCGGGTGACTACGAGCAGTACTTC; v_call: TRBV27; d_call: .; j_call: TRBJ2-7; clone_size: .
cdr3_aa: CASSPSEGIGDYGYTF; cdr3_nt: TGTGCCAGCTCACCAAGTGAGGGGATTGGAGACTATGGCTACACCTTC; v_call: TRBV18; d_call: .; j_call: TRBJ1-2; clone_size: once
cdr3_aa: CASSFWTDSGNTIYF; cdr3_nt: TGTGCCAGCAGCTTCTGGACGGACTCTGGAAACACCATATATTTT; v_call: TRBV7-8; d_call: .; j_call: TRBJ1-3; clone_size: few
cdr3_aa: CASSLASTSGSQETQYF; cdr3_nt: TGCGCCAGCAGCTTGGCCTCGACTAGCGGGAGTCAAGAGACCCAGTACTTC; v_call: TRBV5-1; d_call: TRBD2; j_call: TRBJ2-5; clone_size: .
cdr3_aa: CASREAGTYNEQFF; cdr3_nt: TGTGCCAGCAGGGAGGCGGGAACCTACAATGAGCAGTTCTTC; v_call: TRBV6-6; d_call: .; j_call: TRBJ2-1; clone_size: .
cdr3_aa: CASSFLQASYEQYF; cdr3_nt: TGTGCCAGCAGTTTCCTACAAGCGAGCTACGAGCAGTACTTC; v_call: TRBV28; d_call: .; j_call: TRBJ2-7; clone_size: .
cdr3_aa: CASSVAGTSPHTGPNEQFF; cdr3_nt: TGTGCCAGCAGCGTAGCGGGGACTAGTCCTCATACTGGGCCTAATGAGCAGTTCTTC; v_call: TRBV9; d_call: TRBD2; j_call: TRBJ2-1; clone_size: .
cdr3_aa: CASSRPATMNTEAFF; cdr3_nt: TGTGCCAGCTCCAGACCCGCAACGATGAACACTGAAGCTTTCTTT; v_call: TRBV6-1; d_call: .; j_call: TRBJ1-1; clone_size: .
cdr3_aa: CASSPQGQTNTEAFF; cdr3_nt: TGTGCCAGCTCACCACAAGGACAGACGAACACTGAAGCTTTCTTT; v_call: TRBV18; d_call: .; j_call: TRBJ1-1; clone_size: .
cdr3_aa: CASSSSSTEAFF; cdr3_nt: TGTGCCAGCAGTTCCTCGAGCACTGAAGCTTTCTTT; v_call: TRBV6-5; d_call: .; j_call: TRBJ1-1; clone_size: once
cdr3_aa: CSVDTGGPRNEQFF; cdr3_nt: TGCAGCGTTGATACTGGGGGACCCCGTAATGAGCAGTTCTTC; v_call: TRBV29-1; d_call: .; j_call: TRBJ2-1; clone_size: .
cdr3_aa: CASSQDQLERTQYF; cdr3_nt: TGCGCCAGCAGCCAAGATCAGCTTGAGCGGACGCAGTATTTT; v_call: TRBV4-1; d_call: .; j_call: TRBJ2-3; clone_size: .
cdr3_aa: CATSLADETQYF; cdr3_nt: TGTGCCACCTCACTAGCGGACGAGACCCAGTACTTC; v_call: TRBV6-6; d_call: TRBD2; j_call: TRBJ2-5; clone_size: .
cdr3_aa: CASSLDRVFGYTF; cdr3_nt: TGTGCCAGCAGTTTAGACAGGGTCTTTGGCTACACCTTC; v_call: TRBV28; d_call: TRBD1; j_call: TRBJ1-2; clone_size: .
cdr3_aa: CASRQKGNTEAFF; cdr3_nt: TGTGCCAGCCGCCAGAAGGGGAACACTGAAGCTTTCTTT; v_call: TRBV7-9; d_call: .; j_call: TRBJ1-1; clone_size: few
cdr3_aa: CASSLSGSYQPQHF; cdr3_nt: TGTGCCAGCAGCTTGTCAGGGTCTTATCAGCCCCAGCATTTT; v_call: TRBV7-8; d_call: .; j_call: TRBJ1-5; clone_size: .
cdr3_aa: CAWSVAGGSLYEQYF; cdr3_nt: TGTGCCTGGAGTGTCGCAGGCGGGAGCCTCTACGAGCAGTACTTC; v_call: TRBV30; d_call: TRBD2; j_call: TRBJ2-7; clone_size: .
cdr3_aa: CASSFPAGSYTDTQYF; cdr3_nt: TGTGCCAGCAGTTTCCCGGCAGGGTCGTACACAGATACGCAGTATTTT; v_call: TRBV28; d_call: .; j_call: TRBJ2-3; clone_size: .
cdr3_aa: CASSLWGTVYNEQFF; cdr3_nt: TGTGCCAGCAGTTTATGGGGGACTGTCTACAATGAGCAGTTCTTC; v_call: TRBV27; d_call: .; j_call: TRBJ2-1; clone_size: .
cdr3_aa: CASSWDNGYGYTF; cdr3_nt: TGTGCCAGCAGTTGGGACAACGGCTATGGCTACACCTTC; v_call: TRBV28; d_call: .; j_call: TRBJ1-2; clone_size: .